This TCR beta chain was profiled in a study of CD4 T cells in relation to SARS-CoV-2 and coronaviruses. Study information: Controls used an HIV-1 Nef peptide pool or no peptide.

General study points: Compared with monoreactive clones, crossreactive clones showed significantly weaker SARS-CoV-2 expansion.

CDR1 and CDR2 from the germline V gene are GTSNPN and SVGIG (reference sequence). Trimming left V 2 bases short and J 1 base short, with 12 bases between. The CDR3 totals 15 residues. Sequencing was performed with immunoSEQ multiplex PCR; in TCRdb, only in-frame clones are kept and a portion is missing. The sample records more than 25,000 clones, around 80% being singletons. CD4+ T cells from unexposed donors were obtained before the COVID-19 pandemic (2011-2018). The cells were cultured for about ten days before CD4+ T cells were isolated. Details on this clone: As yet, its antigen is unknown.

The origin of this receptor is a human donor in good health. What was sequenced was CD4+ T cells from PBMCs, cultured in vitro. The chain employs TRBV30 and TRBJ1-5, with D maybe TRBD1 (6 bases). The CDR3: CAWSHLGGSNQPQHF. CDR3 DNA: TGTGCCTGGAGTCACCTCGGGGGCAGCAATCAGCCCCAGCATTTT.